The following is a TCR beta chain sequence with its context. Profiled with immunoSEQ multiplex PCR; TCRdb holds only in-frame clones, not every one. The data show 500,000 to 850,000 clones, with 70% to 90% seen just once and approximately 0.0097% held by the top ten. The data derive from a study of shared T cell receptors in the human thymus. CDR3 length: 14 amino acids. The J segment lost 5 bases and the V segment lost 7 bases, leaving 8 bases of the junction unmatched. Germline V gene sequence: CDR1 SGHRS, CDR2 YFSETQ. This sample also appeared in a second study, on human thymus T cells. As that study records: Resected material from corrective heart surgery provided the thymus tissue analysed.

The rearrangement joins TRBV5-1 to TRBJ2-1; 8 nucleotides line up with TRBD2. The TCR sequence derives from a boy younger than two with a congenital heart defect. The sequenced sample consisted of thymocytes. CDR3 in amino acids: CASRGGGDHNEQFF. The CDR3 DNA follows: TGCGCCAGCCGGGGGGGAGGAGACCACAATGAGCAGTTCTTC.